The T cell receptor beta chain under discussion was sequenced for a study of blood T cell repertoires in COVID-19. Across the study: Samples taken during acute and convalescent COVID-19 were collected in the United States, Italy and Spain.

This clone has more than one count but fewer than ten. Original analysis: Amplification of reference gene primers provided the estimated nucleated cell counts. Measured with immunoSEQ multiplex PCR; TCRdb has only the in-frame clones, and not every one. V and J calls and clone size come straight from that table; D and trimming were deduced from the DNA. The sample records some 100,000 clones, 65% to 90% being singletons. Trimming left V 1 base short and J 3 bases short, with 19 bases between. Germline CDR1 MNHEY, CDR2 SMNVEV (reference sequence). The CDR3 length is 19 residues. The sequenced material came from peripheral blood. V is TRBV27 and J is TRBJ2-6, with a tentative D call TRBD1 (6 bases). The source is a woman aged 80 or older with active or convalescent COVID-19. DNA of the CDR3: TGTGCCAGCAGTTTATTCGCCGGCAGGGGAGTGGGTGGGGCCAACGTCCTGACTTTC. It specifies CASSLFAGRGVGGANVLTF.